This section outlines one T cell receptor (beta chain) sequence together with its context. This receptor's antigen is unknown. No base quality values were provided; no much bigger clone lies one nucleotide off. These data belong to a study of control samples from healthy donors and cancer patients (TCRdb year 2020). The CDR1 and CDR2 encoded by the germline V gene (reference sequence) are GTSNPN and SVGIG. The junction shows trimming of 7 bases on V and 7 bases on J, and the gene matches do not reach 9 bases of it. The CDR3 goes from the cysteine to the phenylalanine over 12 residues. The only DNA kept is the CDR3, 36 bases in frame from the first base. Receptor amplification or capture employed the immunoSEQ multiplex PCR assay. Here the immuneACCESS table is served through TCRdb, limited to in-frame sequences with V and J called. Missing clones are a known gap in these copies; in checked studies unresolved V genes cover under half, and the rest lacks a known reason. For this sample the table gives roughly 150,000 clones, of which over 85% were detected only once. Jointly, the top ten make up almost 6% of the sample.

The TCR sequence derives from a man aged 18-30 years in good health. The V and J segments used are TRBV30 and TRBJ1-1; TRBD1 aligns with 7 central bases. The sequenced sample was blood. The bases read TGTGCCTCCCAGGGGGGGCCGCTTGAAGCTTTCTTT. It codes for CASQGGPLEAFF.